This TCR beta chain emerged from a study of blood T cell repertoires in COVID-19. Overall study context: The United States, Italy and Spain provided the acute and convalescent COVID-19 samples.

The authors' processing: Estimates of nucleated cell counts were drawn from the amplification of reference gene primers. Profiled with immunoSEQ multiplex PCR; TCRdb holds only in-frame clones, not every one. V and J calls and clone size come straight from that table; D and trimming were deduced from the DNA. The data hold about 200,000 clones, with 80% to 95% observed a single time. Enrolled during active infection, Seattle patients were then followed longitudinally. The length of the CDR3 is 16 residues. CDR1 and CDR2 (germline): MNHEY, SMNVEV (reference sequence). The V and J ends lost 5 bases and 1 base respectively, with 17 bases between them.

The material sequenced was peripheral blood. The chain is built from TRBV27 and TRBJ1-2; D unresolved. The clonotype was recovered from a man in his 60s with COVID-19, enrolled during active disease. Here the CDR3 DNA reads TGTGCCAGCAGTCCCACCCGACAAAACCTTAACTATGGCTACACCTTC. Residues: CASSPTRQNLNYGYTF.